This T cell receptor (beta chain) was profiled in a study of T cell repertoires in cytomegalovirus infection. Overall study: Recently identified HLA-C-restricted CMV epitopes and well-studied HLA-B-restricted CMV epitopes were used by the study. The public TCR beta signatures pointed to both CMV infection and matching HLA type.

This clonotype has more than one count but fewer than ten. The antigen is not known. MiXCR was run by TCRdb on the reads, yielding one entry per CDR3 protein. The repertoire consists of some 800,000 distinct CDR3 sequences, with approximately 32% occurring once and the leading ten covering approximately 14%. Trimming pared 0 bases from V and 7 bases from J, leaving 12 bases between. CDR1 is ENHRY and CDR2 is SYGVKD in the germline V gene. This CDR3 spans 15 amino acids. The TCR was taken from a human donor in good health (CMV status not recorded). Some clones in this sample may be carry-over from other donors' samples. The rearrangement links TRBV10-3 to TRBJ2-2; weak D call: TRBD2 (5 bases). The input for sequencing was cultured CD8+ T cells from PBMCs, taken from culture after CMV antigen stimulation. CDR3 sequence (DNA): TGTGCCATCAGTGAGTCGACTATAGGGATCGGGGAGCTGTTTTTT. Translating gives CAISESTIGIGELFF.